The present entry profiles one T cell receptor beta chain with its context. Its antigen is unknown. At one end, the junction sequence differs from germline, possibly due to a read error. This sample is part of a study of post-analysis software for immune sequencing data. The study, taken as a whole, reports: About 5 TRBV segments occurring more often in patients than controls included TRBV5-6, TRBV5-1 and TRBV20-1. Controls had significantly higher normalized Chao1 diversity than multiple sclerosis patients.

Germline V gene sequence: CDR1 LGHNA, CDR2 YSLEER. The CDR3 extends over 15 amino acids. TCR beta cDNA libraries had unique molecular identifiers. It was from about 0.94 to 9.7 million T cells that approximately 500,000 cDNA molecules came. TCRdb re-called the PCR reads through MiXCR, storing one row per CDR3 protein. The table has hundreds of thousands of distinct CDR3 sequences, approximately 60% seen once. This chain uses TRBV4-3 with TRBJ2-3; no firm D call. Sequencing used blood. The receptor was derived from a girl between 2 and 10 years old with multiple sclerosis. CDR3 sequence (DNA): TGCGCCGGCAGCCAAGGAGCCCCACTCACAGATACGCAGTATTTT. Residues: CAGSQGAPLTDTQYF.